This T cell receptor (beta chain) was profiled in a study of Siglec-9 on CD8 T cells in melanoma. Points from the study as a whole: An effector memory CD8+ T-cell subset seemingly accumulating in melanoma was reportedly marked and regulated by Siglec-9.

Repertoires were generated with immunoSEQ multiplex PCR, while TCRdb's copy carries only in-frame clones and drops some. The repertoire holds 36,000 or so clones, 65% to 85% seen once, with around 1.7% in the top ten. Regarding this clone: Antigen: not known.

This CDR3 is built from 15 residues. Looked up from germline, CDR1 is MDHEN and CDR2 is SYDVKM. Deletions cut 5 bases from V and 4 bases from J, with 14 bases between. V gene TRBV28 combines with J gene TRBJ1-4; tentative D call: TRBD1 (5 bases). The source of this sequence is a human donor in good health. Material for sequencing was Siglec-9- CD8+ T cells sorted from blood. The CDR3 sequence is CASSQPGRINEKLFF. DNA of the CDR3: TGTGCCAGCAGTCAACCGGGACGGATTAATGAAAAACTGTTTTTT.